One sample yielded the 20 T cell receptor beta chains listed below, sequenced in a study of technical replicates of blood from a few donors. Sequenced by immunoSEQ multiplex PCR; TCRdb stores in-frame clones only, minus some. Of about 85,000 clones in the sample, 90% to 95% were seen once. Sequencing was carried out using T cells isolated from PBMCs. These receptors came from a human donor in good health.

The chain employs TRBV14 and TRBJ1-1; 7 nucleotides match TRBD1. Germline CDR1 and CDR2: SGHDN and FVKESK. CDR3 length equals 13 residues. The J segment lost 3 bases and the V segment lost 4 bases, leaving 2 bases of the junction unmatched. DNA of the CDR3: TGTGCCAGCAGCCTACAGGGGTACACTGAAGCTTTCTTT. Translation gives CASSLQGYTEAFF. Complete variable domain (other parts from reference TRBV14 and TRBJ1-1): EAGVTQFPSHSVIEKGQTVTLRCDPISGHDNLYWYRRVMGKEIKFLLHFVKESKQDESGMPNNRFLAERTGGTYSTLKVQPAELEDSGVYFCASSLQGYTEAFFGQGTRLTVV.

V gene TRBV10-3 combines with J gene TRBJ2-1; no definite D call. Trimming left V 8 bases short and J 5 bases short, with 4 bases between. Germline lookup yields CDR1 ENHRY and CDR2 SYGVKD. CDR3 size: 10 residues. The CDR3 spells CAIGNNEQFF. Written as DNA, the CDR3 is TGTGCCATCGGCAACAATGAGCAGTTCTTC.

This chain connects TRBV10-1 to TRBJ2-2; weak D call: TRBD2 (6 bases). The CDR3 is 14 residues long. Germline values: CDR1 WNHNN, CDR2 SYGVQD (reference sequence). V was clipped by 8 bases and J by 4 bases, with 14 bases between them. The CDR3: CASRDSGLTGELFF. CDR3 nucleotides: TGCGCCAGCCGGGACTCGGGACTCACCGGGGAGCTGTTTTTT.

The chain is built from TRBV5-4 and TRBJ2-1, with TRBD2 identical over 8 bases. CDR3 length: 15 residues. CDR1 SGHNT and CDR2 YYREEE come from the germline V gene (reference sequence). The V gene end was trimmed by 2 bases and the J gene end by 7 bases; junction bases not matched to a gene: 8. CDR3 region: CASSLTGGLPNEQFF. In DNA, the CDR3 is TGTGCCAGCAGCTTAACGGGAGGGCTCCCGAATGAGCAGTTCTTC.

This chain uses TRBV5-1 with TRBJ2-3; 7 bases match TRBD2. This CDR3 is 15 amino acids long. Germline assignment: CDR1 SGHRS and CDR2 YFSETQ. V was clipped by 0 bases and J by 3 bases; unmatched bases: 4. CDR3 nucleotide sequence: TGCGCCAGCAGCTTGGAGGAGCGGGAAACAGATACGCAGTATTTT. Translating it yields CASSLEERETDTQYF.

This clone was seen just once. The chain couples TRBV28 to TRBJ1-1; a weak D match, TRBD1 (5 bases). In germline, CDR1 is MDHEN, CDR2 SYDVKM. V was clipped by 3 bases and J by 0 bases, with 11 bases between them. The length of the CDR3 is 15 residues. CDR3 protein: CASSLRGGMNTEAFF. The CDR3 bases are TGTGCCAGCAGTTTGAGGGGCGGGATGAACACTGAAGCTTTCTTT.

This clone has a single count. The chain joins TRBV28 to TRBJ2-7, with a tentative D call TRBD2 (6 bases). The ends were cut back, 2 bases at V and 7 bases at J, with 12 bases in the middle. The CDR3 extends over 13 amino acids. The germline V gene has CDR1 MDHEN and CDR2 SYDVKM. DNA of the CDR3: TGTGCCAGCAGTTTACGGGAGACGGGTGAGCAGTACTTC. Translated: CASSLRETGEQYF.

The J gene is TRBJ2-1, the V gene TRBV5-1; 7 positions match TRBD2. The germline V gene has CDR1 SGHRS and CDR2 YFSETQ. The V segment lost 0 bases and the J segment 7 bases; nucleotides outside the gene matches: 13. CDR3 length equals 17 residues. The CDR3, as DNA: TGCGCCAGCAGCTTGGGTTATAGGGACTACACGACGAATGAGCAGTTCTTC. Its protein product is CASSLGYRDYTTNEQFF.

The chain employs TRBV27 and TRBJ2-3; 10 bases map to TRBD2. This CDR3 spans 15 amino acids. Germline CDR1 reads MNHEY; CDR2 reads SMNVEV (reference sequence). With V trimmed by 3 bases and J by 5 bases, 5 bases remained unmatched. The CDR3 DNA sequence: TGTGCCAGCAGTTTGTCCAGCGGGAGGGTAGATACGCAGTATTTT. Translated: CASSLSSGRVDTQYF.

The CDR3 sequence: CASSPAGAYEQYF. CDR3 DNA sequence: TGTGCCAGCAGCCCTGCCGGGGCCTACGAGCAGTACTTC. V and J are TRBV5-6 and TRBJ2-7; possible D gene TRBD2, 5 bases. V was trimmed by 4 bases and J by 2 bases, leaving 10 bases between them. The CDR3 has 13 residues. The germline V gene encodes CDR1 SGHDT and CDR2 YYEEEE.

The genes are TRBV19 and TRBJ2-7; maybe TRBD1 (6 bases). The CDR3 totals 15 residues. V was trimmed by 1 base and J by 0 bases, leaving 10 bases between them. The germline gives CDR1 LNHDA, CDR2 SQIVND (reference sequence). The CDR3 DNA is TGTGCCAGTAGTATAGGGGCAGGGGCCTCCTACGAGCAGTACTTC. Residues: CASSIGAGASYEQYF.

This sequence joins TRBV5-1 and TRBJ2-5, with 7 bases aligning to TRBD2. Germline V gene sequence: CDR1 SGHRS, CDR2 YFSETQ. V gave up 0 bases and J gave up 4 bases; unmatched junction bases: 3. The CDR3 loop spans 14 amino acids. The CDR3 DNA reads TGCGCCAGCAGCTTGGTAGGGAGGGGAGAGACCCAGTACTTC. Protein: CASSLVGRGETQYF.

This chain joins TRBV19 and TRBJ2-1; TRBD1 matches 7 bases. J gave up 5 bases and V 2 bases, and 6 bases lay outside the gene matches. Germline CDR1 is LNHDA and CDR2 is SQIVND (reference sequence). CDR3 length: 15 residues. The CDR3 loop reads CASSIYRGPDNEQFF. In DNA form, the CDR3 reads TGTGCCAGTAGTATATACAGGGGACCCGACAATGAGCAGTTCTTC.

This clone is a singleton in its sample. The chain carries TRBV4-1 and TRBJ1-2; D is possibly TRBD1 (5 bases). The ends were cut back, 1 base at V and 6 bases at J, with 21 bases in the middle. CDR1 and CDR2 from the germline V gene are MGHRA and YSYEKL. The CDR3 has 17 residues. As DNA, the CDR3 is TGCGCCAGCAGCCAAGTGGGGGAGGAAGGTCCCATTAATGGCTACACCTTC. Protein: CASSQVGEEGPINGYTF.

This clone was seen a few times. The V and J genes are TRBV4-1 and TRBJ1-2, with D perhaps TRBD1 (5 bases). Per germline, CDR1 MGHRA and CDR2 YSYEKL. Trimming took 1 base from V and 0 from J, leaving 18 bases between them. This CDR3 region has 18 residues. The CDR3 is CASSQGIRLTDTNYGYTF. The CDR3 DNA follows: TGCGCCAGCAGCCAAGGTATCCGACTGACAGACACTAACTATGGCTACACCTTC.

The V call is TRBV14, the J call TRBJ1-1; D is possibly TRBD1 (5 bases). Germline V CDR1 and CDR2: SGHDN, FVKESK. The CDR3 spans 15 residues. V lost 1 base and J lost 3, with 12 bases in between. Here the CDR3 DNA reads TGTGCCAGCAGCCAAGTTCCAGGGTGGGACACTGAAGCTTTCTTT. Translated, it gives CASSQVPGWDTEAFF.

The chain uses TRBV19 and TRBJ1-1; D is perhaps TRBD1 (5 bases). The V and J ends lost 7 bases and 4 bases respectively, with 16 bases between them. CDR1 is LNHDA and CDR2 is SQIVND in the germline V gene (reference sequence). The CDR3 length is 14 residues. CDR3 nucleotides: TGTGCCAGTAACCCTCTGGGGGGGGGCACTGAAGCTTTCTTT. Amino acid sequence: CASNPLGGGTEAFF.

CDR3 sequence reads: CASSSRGSGSFDEQFF. The CDR3 nucleotides read TGTGCCAGCAGCTCCCGGGGTAGCGGGAGTTTTGATGAGCAGTTCTTC. J is TRBJ2-1 and V is TRBV7-2; 9 nucleotides match TRBD2. Germline V gene sequence: CDR1 SGHTA, CDR2 FQGNSA. CDR3 length equals 16 residues. V lost 4 bases and J lost 8; bases outside the gene matches: 12. Full variable domain (remainder filled in from reference TRBV7-2 and TRBJ2-1): GAGVSQSPSNKVTEKGKDVELRCDPISGHTALYWYRQSLGQGLEFLIYFQGNSAPDKSGLPSDRFSAERTGGSVSTLTIQRTQQEDSAVYLCASSSRGSGSFDEQFFGPGTRLTVL.

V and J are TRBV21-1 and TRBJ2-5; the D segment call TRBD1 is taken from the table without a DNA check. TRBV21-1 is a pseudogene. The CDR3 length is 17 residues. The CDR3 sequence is CASSSSPWTGGAETQYF. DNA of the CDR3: TGTGCCAGCAGCTCCAGCCCATGGACAGGGGGAGCGGAGACCCAGTACTTC.

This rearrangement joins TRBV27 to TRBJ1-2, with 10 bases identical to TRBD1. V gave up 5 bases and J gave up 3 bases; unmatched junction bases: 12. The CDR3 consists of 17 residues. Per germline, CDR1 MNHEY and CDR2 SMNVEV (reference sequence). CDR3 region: CASSTSTFGTGDYGYTF. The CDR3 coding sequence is TGTGCCAGCAGTACCTCTACCTTCGGGACAGGGGACTATGGCTACACCTTC.